These 10 T cell receptor beta chains were sequenced from one sample in a study of shared T cell receptors in the human thymus. Profiled with immunoSEQ multiplex PCR; TCRdb holds only in-frame clones, not every one. The sample holds about 380,000 clones, around 95% seen once. The sequencing sample was made of thymocytes. These receptor sequences come from a human donor.

The chain combines TRBV7-6 with TRBJ2-3; D call uncertain. V lost 5 bases, J lost 3 bases, and 9 bases lay in between. Germline CDR1 is SGHVS and CDR2 is FNYEAQ. This CDR3 spans 13 amino acids. This chain's CDR3 is CASSPPWTDTQYF. For the CDR3, the DNA is TGTGCCAGCAGCCCCCCCTGGACAGATACGCAGTATTTT.

This chain joins TRBV6-5 and TRBJ2-7; D is undetermined. Germline lookup yields CDR1 MNHEY and CDR2 SVGAGI. This CDR3 is 13 amino acids long. V was cut by 2 bases and J by 6 bases, with 11 bases left in between. The CDR3 spells CASSYPGAGEQYF. The DNA for the CDR3 is TGTGCCAGCAGTTACCCCGGAGCAGGCGAGCAGTACTTC.

This rearrangement joins TRBV27 to TRBJ2-5; 9 nucleotides line up with TRBD1. Looked up from germline, CDR1 is MNHEY and CDR2 is SMNVEV (reference sequence). The CDR3 consists of 19 residues. J gave up 5 bases and V 6 bases, and 22 bases lay outside the gene matches. CDR3 nucleotide sequence: TGTGCCAGCAGAGGTGCCCCGGACAGGGGTTGGATTCGGTGGGAGACCCAGTACTTC. Its protein is CASRGAPDRGWIRWETQYF.

The chain uses TRBV18 and TRBJ1-4; 7 nucleotides line up with TRBD1. This CDR3 region has 14 residues. The trim removed 3 bases at V and 5 bases at J, leaving 3 bases unmatched. The germline V gene encodes CDR1 KGHSH and CDR2 LQKENI. The CDR3 bases are TGTGCCAGCTCACCCGGGACAGACAATGAAAAACTGTTTTTT. The encoded protein is CASSPGTDNEKLFF.

The V call is TRBV5-1, the J call TRBJ2-1; 8 bases agree with TRBD2. Germline V gene data show CDR1 as SGHRS and CDR2 as YFSETQ. Unmatched junction bases numbered 10, after V lost 3 bases and J lost 2 bases. The CDR3 spans 17 residues. The CDR3 DNA reads TGCGCCAGCAGCTGCCCAGGGTGCGGGAGGACCTACAATGAGCAGTTCTTC. Amino acids: CASSCPGCGRTYNEQFF.

This sequence joins TRBV7-2 and TRBJ2-5; 8 nucleotides line up with TRBD2. V shed 0 bases, J shed 1 base, and the junction held 7 bases outside the gene matches. The CDR3 has 17 residues. Per germline, CDR1 SGHTA and CDR2 FQGNSA. The CDR3: CASSLARLAGSQETQYF. The CDR3 DNA is TGTGCCAGCAGCTTAGCGCGGCTAGCGGGTAGCCAAGAGACCCAGTACTTC.

The CDR3 bases are TGTGCCTGCCGGTTGGAAGAGGGGCCAACAAATACGCAGTATTTT. Translation gives CACRLEEGPTNTQYF. J is TRBJ2-3 and V is TRBV30; TRBD1 or TRBD2 may be the D gene (5 bases each). This CDR3 has 15 amino acids. Germline loops: CDR1 GTSNPN, CDR2 SVGIG (reference sequence). V was shortened by 6 bases and J by 7 bases, with 23 bases between the two germline ends.

The chain employs TRBV27 and TRBJ1-1, with D maybe TRBD1 (6 bases). Germline V gene data show CDR1 as MNHEY and CDR2 as SMNVEV (reference sequence). The CDR3 consists of 15 residues. Trimming stripped 7 bases from V and 4 bases from J, with 19 bases between. CDR3 in amino acids: CASIPLTGRATEAFF. The CDR3 DNA reads as TGTGCCAGCATACCTCTAACAGGGCGGGCCACTGAAGCTTTCTTT.

The chain employs TRBV7-7 and TRBJ2-6; D might be TRBD1 (6 bases). CDR3 size: 16 residues. V gave up 6 bases and J gave up 0 bases, with 12 bases separating them. The germline gives CDR1 SSHAT, CDR2 FNYEAQ (reference sequence). This CDR3 reads CASRVQGSSGANVLTF. The CDR3 nucleotides read TGTGCCAGCAGGGTACAGGGTTCCTCTGGGGCCAACGTCCTGACTTTC.

The V gene is TRBV14, the J gene TRBJ1-1, with 7 bases fitting TRBD1. V trimming: 4 bases; J trimming: 0 bases; junction bases outside the gene matches: 5. The germline gives CDR1 SGHDN, CDR2 FVKESK. CDR3 length: 15 amino acids. CDR3 amino acids: CASSPKTGMNTEAFF. The CDR3, as DNA: TGTGCCAGCAGCCCGAAGACAGGGATGAACACTGAAGCTTTCTTT.